This T cell receptor (beta chain) was documented in a study of OX40 agonist ivuxolimab in advanced cancers. On the study more broadly: Ivuxolimab was administered intravenously to patients at 0.01 to 10 mg/kg every 2 weeks.

V dropped 6 bases and J dropped 4 bases, with 22 bases sitting between them. Germline V gene data show CDR1 as SQVTM and CDR2 as ANQGSEA. The CDR3 is 15 amino acids. Broader study findings: More expanded clones were found, on average, in CD8+ than in CD4+ T cells. Dose levels from 0.1 to 3.0 mg/kg saw CD4+ and CD8+ blood T cells expand clonally by week 6. The study found among the lowest clonal expansion in partial responders at 0.1-3.0 mg/kg.

The data were produced by immunoSEQ multiplex PCR, yet TCRdb's version contains in-frame clones alone and is incomplete. The table lists about 69,000 clones, around 91% of them singletons. This clone was observed once. The antigen remains unidentified. Sample: CD4+ or CD8+ T cells sorted from blood, taken in a trial of the OX40 agonist ivuxolimab. The chain links TRBV29-1 to TRBJ2-7; D tentatively fits TRBD1 or TRBD2 (6 bases each). The TCR comes from an adult with an advanced solid tumor such as melanoma, head and neck, liver or kidney cancer. This CDR3 is CSVELDYDRRYEQYF. In DNA form, the CDR3 reads TGCAGCGTCGAGTTGGACTATGACAGGAGATACGAGCAGTACTTC.